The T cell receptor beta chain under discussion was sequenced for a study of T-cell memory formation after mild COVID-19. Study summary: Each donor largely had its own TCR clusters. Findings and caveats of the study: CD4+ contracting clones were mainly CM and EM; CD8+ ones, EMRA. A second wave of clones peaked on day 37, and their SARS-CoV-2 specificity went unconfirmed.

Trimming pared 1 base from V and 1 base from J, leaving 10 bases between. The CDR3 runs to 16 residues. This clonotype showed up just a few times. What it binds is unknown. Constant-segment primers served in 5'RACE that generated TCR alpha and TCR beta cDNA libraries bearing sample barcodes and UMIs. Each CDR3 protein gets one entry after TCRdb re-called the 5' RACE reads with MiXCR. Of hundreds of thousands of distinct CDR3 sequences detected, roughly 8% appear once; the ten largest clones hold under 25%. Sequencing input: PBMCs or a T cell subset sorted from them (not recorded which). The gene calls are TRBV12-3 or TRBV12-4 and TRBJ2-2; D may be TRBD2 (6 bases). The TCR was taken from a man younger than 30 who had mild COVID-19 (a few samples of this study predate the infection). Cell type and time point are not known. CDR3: CASSLGRVGNTGELFF. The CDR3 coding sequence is TGTGCCAGCAGTTTAGGGAGGGTCGGGAACACCGGGGAGCTGTTTTTT.